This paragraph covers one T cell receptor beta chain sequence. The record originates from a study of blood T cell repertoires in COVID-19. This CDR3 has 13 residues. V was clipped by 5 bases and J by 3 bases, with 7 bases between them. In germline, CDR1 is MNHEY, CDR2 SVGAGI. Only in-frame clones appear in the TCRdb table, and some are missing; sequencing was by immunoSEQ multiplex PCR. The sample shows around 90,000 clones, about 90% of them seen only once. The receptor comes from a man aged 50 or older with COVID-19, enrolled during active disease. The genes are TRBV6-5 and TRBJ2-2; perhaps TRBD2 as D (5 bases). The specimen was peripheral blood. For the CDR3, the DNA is TGTGCCAGCAGTAGCGGCTACACCGGGGAGCTGTTTTTT. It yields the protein CASSSGYTGELFF.